This T cell receptor beta chain was profiled in a study of shared clonotypes between healthy human individuals. With 3 bases removed from V and 4 bases from J, the gap between germline ends came to 22 bases. Germline loops: CDR1 SGHDN, CDR2 FVKESK. The CDR3 length is 17 residues. In the naive CD8 group, cells lacked CD45RO and were positively selected for CCR7, so terminally differentiated effector memory CD45RA+ cells were left out. None of the donors, who were healthy HIV-negative adults, had recently had acute infections or vaccinations. Caucasian adults living in Nashville, Tennessee, provided all samples. Researchers ran the assay at a deep level. Original processing notes: ImmunoSEQ yielded junction-only sequences lacking quality scores, so filtering differed. Repertoires were generated with immunoSEQ multiplex PCR, while TCRdb's copy carries only in-frame clones and drops some. V and J calls and clone size are copied from that table; D and trimming were computed from the DNA. The repertoire holds about 580,000 clones, about 98% seen once, with 0.25% to 0.35% in the top ten.

Sequences were obtained from naive CD8+ T cells sorted from blood. The chain links TRBV14 to TRBJ2-7, with TRBD1 as a possible D gene (6 bases). The receptor's source is a man aged 25 to 45 in good health. CDR3 sequence reads: CASSHTMDGGGRYEQYF. CDR3 DNA sequence: TGTGCCAGCAGCCACACCATGGATGGGGGCGGACGGTACGAGCAGTACTTC. Complete variable domain (other parts from reference TRBV14 and TRBJ2-7): EAGVTQFPSHSVIEKGQTVTLRCDPISGHDNLYWYRRVMGKEIKFLLHFVKESKQDESGMPNNRFLAERTGGTYSTLKVQPAELEDSGVYFCASSHTMDGGGRYEQYFGPGTRLTVT.